This T cell receptor (beta chain) was recorded in a study of CD8 T cells in ankylosing spondylitis. Quantitative 5'-RACE with molecular barcodes produced the TCR beta libraries. TCRdb analysed the 5' RACE reads with MiXCR anew, one entry per CDR3 protein. The data contain roughly 250,000 distinct CDR3 sequences, less than 10% of them seen just once; the ten biggest clones take up nearly 7%. Comment on this clonotype: Its antigen remains unidentified.

Regarding the study as a whole: Typical of ankylosing spondylitis blood, it appeared, was a TCR beta motif of under 10 highly homologous variants. Disease-linked clones reportedly concentrated significantly in matched ankylosing spondylitis synovial fluid. Disease-linked clones, CD8+, were relatively rare in peripheral blood.

In germline, CDR1 is SGHVS, CDR2 FQNEAQ. This CDR3 has 16 amino acids. V lost 4 bases and J 2 bases, leaving 14 bases between the germline ends. Sequencing used blood, either unsorted or a sorted T cell fraction (not recorded which). The J gene is TRBJ2-2, the V gene TRBV7-8; weak D call: TRBD2 (6 bases). The sequence derives from a male donor with ankylosing spondylitis or in good health (not recorded which). This chain's CDR3 is CASSSLRGDNTGELFF. The CDR3 nucleotides are TGTGCCAGCAGCTCTCTCCGCGGGGACAACACCGGGGAGCTGTTTTTT. Complete variable domain (other parts from reference TRBV7-8 and TRBJ2-2): GAGVSQSPRYKVAKRGQDVALRCDPISGHVSLFWYQQALGQGPEFLTYFQNEAQLDKSGLPSDRFFAERPEGSVSTLKIQRTQQEDSAVYLCASSSLRGDNTGELFFGEGSRLTVL.